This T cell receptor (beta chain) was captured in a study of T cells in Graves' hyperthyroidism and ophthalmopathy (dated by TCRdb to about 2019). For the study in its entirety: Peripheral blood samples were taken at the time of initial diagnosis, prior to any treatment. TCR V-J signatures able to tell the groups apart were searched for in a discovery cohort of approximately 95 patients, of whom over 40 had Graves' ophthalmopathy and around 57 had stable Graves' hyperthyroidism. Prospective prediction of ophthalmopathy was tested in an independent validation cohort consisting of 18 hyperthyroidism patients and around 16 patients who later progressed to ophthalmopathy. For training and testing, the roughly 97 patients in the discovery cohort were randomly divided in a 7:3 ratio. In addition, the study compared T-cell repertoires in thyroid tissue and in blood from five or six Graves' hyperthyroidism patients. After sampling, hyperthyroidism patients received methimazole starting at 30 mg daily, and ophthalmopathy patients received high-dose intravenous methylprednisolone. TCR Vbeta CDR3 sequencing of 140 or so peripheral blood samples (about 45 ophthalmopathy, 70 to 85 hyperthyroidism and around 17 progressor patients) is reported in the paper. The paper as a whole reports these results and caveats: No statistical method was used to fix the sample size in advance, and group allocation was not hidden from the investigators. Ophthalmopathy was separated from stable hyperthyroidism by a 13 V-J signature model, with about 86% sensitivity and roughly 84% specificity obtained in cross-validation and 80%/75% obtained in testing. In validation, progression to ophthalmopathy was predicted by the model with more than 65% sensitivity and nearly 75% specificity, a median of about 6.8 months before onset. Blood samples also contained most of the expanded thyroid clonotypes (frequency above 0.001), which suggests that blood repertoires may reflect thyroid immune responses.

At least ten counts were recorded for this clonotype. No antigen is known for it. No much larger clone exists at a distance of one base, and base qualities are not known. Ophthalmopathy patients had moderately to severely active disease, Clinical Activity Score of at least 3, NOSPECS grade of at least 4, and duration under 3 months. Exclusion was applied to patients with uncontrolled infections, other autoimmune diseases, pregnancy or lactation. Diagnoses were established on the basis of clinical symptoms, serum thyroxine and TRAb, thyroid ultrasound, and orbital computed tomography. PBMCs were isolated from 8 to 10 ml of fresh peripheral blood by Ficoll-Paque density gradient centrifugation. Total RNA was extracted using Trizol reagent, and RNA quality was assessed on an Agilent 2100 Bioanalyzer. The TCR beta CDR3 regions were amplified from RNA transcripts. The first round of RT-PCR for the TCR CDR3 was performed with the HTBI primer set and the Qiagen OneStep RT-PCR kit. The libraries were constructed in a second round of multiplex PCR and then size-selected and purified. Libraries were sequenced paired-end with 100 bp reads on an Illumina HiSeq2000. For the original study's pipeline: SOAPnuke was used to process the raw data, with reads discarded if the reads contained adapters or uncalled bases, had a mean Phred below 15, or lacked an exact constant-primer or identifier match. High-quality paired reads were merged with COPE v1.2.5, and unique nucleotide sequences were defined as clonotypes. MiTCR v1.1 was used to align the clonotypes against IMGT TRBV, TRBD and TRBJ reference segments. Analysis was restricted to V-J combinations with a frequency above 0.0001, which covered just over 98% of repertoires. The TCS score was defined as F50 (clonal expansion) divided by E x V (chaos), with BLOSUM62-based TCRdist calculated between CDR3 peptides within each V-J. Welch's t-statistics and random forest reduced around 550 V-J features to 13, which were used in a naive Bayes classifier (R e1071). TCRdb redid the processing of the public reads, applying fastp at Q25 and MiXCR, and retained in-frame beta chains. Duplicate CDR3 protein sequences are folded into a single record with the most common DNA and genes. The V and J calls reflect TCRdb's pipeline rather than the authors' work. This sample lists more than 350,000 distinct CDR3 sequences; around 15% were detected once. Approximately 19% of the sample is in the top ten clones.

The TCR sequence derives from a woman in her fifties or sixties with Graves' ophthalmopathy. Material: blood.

The CDR3 protein sequence reads: CASSPPWGTSTDTQYF. Read as DNA, the sequence is TGTGCCAGCAGCCCACCCTGGGGGACAAGCACAGATACGCAGTATTTT. The receptor chain draws on TRBV11-2 and TRBJ2-3; matching of 6 bases hints at TRBD1 as the D gene. Via the germline V gene, CDR1 is SGHAT and CDR2 FQNNGV. From the cysteine through the phenylalanine, the CDR3 covers 16 amino acids. Only the CDR3 region is kept as DNA, spanning 48 bases read in frame from base 1. V lost 5 bases and J lost 0 bases; the stretch between them is 15 bases long.